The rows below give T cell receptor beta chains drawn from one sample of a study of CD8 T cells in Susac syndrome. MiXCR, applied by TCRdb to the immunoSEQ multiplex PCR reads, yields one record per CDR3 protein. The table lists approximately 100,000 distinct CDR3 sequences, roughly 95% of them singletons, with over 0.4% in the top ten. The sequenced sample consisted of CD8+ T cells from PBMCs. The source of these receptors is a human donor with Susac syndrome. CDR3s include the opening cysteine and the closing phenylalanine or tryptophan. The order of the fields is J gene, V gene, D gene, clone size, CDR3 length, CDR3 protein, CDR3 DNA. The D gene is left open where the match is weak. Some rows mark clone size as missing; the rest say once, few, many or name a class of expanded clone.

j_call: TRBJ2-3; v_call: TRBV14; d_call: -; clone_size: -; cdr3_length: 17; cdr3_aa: CASSQEGGAYDTDTQYF; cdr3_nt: TGTGCCAGCAGCCAAGAAGGGGGGGCCTACGACACAGATACGCAGTATTTT
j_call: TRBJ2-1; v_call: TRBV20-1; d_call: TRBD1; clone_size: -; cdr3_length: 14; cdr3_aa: CSASYGQGGNEQFF; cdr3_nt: TGCAGTGCTAGTTATGGACAGGGGGGGAATGAGCAGTTCTTC
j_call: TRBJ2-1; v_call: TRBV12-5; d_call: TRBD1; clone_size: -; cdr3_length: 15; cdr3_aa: CASGFTGQGLNEQFF; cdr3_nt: TGTGCTAGTGGTTTCACCGGACAGGGTCTCAATGAGCAGTTCTTC
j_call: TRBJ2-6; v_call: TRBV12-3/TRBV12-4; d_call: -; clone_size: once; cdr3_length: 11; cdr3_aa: CASSLANVLTF; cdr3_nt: TGTGCCAGCAGTTTGGCCAACGTCCTGACTTTC
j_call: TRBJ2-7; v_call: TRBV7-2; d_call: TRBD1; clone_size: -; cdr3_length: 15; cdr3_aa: CASSSGGEWDYEQYF; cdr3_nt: TGTGCCAGCAGCTCAGGGGGTGAATGGGACTACGAGCAGTACTTC
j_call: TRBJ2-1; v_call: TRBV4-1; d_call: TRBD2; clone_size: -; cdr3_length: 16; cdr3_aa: CASSQGASGVYNEQFF; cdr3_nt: TGCGCCAGCAGCCAAGGGGCGAGCGGGGTATACAATGAGCAGTTCTTC
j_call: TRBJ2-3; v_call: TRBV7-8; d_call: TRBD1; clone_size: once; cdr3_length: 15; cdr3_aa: CASSLADRGPDTQYF; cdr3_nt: TGTGCCAGCAGCTTAGCGGACAGGGGGCCGGATACGCAGTATTTT
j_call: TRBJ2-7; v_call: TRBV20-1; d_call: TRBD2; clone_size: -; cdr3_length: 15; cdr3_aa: CSARGVGTSGYEQYF; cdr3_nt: TGCAGTGCTAGAGGCGTCGGGACTAGCGGCTACGAGCAGTACTTC
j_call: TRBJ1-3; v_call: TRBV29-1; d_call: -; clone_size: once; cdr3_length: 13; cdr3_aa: CSAAEDSGNTIYF; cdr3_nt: TGCAGCGCCGCGGAGGACTCTGGAAACACCATATATTTT
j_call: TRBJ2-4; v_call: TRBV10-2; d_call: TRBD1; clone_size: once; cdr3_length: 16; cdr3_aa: CASSELPGQEENIQYF; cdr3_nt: TGCGCCAGCAGTGAGTTGCCGGGACAGGAGGAAAACATTCAGTACTTC
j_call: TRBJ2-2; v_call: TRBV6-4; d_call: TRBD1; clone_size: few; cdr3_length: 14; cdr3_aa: CASSEGTDTGELFF; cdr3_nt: TGTGCCAGCAGTGAGGGGACAGACACCGGGGAGCTGTTTTTT
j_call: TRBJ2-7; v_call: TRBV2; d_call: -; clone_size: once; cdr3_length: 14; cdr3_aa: CASSESVALGEQYF; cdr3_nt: TGTGCCAGCAGTGAATCGGTCGCCCTTGGGGAGCAGTACTTC
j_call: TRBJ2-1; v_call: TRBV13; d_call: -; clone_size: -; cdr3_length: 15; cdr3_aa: CASSAWDGRNNEQFF; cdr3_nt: TGTGCCAGCAGCGCTTGGGACGGTCGGAACAATGAGCAGTTCTTC
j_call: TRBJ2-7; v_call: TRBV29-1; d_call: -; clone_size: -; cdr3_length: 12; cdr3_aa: CSVGPTTYEQYF; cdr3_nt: TGCAGCGTTGGTCCTACCACCTACGAGCAGTACTTC
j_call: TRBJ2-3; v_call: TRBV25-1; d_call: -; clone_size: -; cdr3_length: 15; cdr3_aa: CASSSDFLHTDTQYF; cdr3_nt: TGTGCCAGCAGTTCTGACTTCCTCCACACAGATACGCAGTATTTT
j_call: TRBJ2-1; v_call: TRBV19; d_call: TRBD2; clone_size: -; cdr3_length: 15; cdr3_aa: CASSTSGGPYNEQFF; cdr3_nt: TGTGCCAGTAGTACTAGCGGGGGACCATACAATGAGCAGTTCTTC
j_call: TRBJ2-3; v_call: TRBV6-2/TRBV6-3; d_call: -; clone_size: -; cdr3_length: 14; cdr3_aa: CASNTASSTDTQYF; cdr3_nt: TGTGCCTCGAATACAGCCTCTAGCACAGATACGCAGTATTTT
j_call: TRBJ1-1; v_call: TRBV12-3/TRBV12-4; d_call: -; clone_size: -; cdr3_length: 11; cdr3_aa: CASGNEAEAFF; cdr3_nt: TGTGCCAGCGGAAATGAGGCGGAAGCTTTCTTT
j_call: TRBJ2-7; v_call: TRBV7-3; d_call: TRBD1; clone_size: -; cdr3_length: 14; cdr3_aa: CASSLHQGASEQYF; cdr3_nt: TGTGCCAGCAGCTTACATCAGGGGGCGAGCGAGCAGTACTTC
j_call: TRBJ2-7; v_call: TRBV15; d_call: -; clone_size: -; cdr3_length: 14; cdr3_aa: CATSLAAGPYEQYF; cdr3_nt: TGTGCCACCAGCTTGGCAGCCGGCCCCTACGAGCAGTACTTC
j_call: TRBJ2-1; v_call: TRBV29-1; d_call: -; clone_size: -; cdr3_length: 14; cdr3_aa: CSLSRAGLYNEQFF; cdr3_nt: TGCAGCCTAAGTCGGGCAGGCCTATACAATGAGCAGTTCTTC
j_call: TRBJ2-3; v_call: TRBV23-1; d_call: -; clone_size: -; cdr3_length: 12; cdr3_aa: CASSQERDTQYF; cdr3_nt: TGCGCCAGCAGTCAGGAACGGGATACGCAGTATTTT
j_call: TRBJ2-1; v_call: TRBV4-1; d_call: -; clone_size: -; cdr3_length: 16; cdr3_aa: CASSQDSGRANNEQFF; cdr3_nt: TGCGCCAGCAGCCAAGATTCGGGCAGGGCAAACAATGAGCAGTTCTTC
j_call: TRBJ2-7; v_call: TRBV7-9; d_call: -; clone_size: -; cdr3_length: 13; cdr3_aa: CASSPQTTYEQYF; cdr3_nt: TGTGCCAGCAGCCCACAGACTACCTACGAGCAGTACTTC
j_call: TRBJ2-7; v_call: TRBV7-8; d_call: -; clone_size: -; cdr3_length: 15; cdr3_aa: CASSPTGTVTYEQYF; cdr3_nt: TGTGCCAGCAGCCCCACCGGGACGGTGACCTACGAGCAGTACTTC
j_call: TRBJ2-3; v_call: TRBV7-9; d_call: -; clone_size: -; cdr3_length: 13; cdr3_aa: CASSSAVTDTQYF; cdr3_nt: TGTGCCAGCAGCTCGGCAGTCACAGATACGCAGTATTTT
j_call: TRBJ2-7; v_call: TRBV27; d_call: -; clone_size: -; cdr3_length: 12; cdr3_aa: CASSITGYEQYF; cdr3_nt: TGTGCCAGCAGTATAACAGGGTACGAGCAGTACTTC
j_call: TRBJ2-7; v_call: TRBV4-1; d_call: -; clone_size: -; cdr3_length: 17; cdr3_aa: CASSQEAGGGGSYEQYF; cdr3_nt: TGCGCCAGCAGCCAAGAGGCCGGAGGGGGCGGAAGTTACGAGCAGTACTTC